Below, 11 T cell receptor beta chains from the same sample are listed, as sequenced in a study of post-analysis software for immune sequencing data. Findings and caveats of the study: Four to six TRBV segments were more frequent in patients than controls; TRBV5-6, TRBV5-1 and TRBV20-1 belonged to this group.

No antigen is known for these receptors. cDNA libraries for TCR beta contained unique molecular identifiers. Each CDR3 protein is one row after TCRdb ran MiXCR on the PCR reads. Among about 540,000 distinct CDR3 sequences listed, around 36% were seen once. Input material: blood. Receptors were obtained from a girl between 2 and 17 years old with multiple sclerosis.

This clonotype was observed a handful of times. The J gene is TRBJ2-5, the V gene TRBV6-5, with D perhaps assigned TRBD1 or TRBD2 (5 bases each). Germline-derived CDR1 and CDR2 are MNHEY and SVGAGI. The CDR3 has 15 amino acids. Trimming stripped 7 bases from V and 3 bases from J, with 18 bases between. CDR3 sequence reads: CASTGSGGAEETQYF. In DNA form, the CDR3 reads TGTGCCAGCACCGGATCTGGGGGAGCGGAAGAGACCCAGTACTTC.

The chain links TRBV2 to TRBJ1-2, with 7 nucleotides matching TRBD1. The length of the CDR3 is 14 residues. Germline V CDR1 and CDR2: SNHLY, FYNNEI. The V gene end was trimmed by 5 bases and the J gene end by 13 bases; junction bases not matched to a gene: 16. The CDR3 sequence is CASSLTPRGRDRTF. The CDR3 nucleotides are TGTGCCAGCAGTCTAACACCAAGGGGGCGCGACCGCACCTTC.

This rearrangement joins TRBV9 to TRBJ2-5, with D perhaps TRBD1 (6 bases). V was trimmed by 4 bases and J by 7 bases, leaving 23 bases between them. The V gene's germline CDR1 is SGDLS and CDR2 YYNGEE. The length of the CDR3 is 16 residues. The CDR3 spells CASSQAGAGSRGTQYF. In nucleotides, the CDR3 is TGTGCCAGCAGCCAAGCAGGGGCAGGGTCGAGGGGGACCCAGTACTTC.

This clonotype was observed a few times. The chain has TRBV20-1 and TRBJ2-2; no firm D call. Trimming stripped 3 bases from V and 0 bases from J, with 5 bases between. CDR3 size: 13 residues. Germline assignment: CDR1 DFQATT and CDR2 SNEGSKA (reference sequence). CDR3 protein: CSASDPNTGELFF. In nucleotides, the CDR3 is TGCAGTGCTAGTGATCCGAACACCGGGGAGCTGTTTTTT.

J is TRBJ2-2 and V is TRBV12-3 or TRBV12-4, with 9 bases lining up with TRBD1. Unmatched junction bases numbered 12, after V lost 4 bases and J lost 9 bases. The CDR3 is made up of 16 amino acids. CDR3 region: CASSSTGTGSSRELFF. CDR3 DNA sequence: TGTGCCAGCAGTTCTACCGGGACAGGGTCGTCCCGGGAGCTGTTTTTT.

The V call is TRBV9, the J call TRBJ2-3; maybe TRBD2 (6 bases). Trimming stripped 0 bases from V and 2 bases from J, with 10 bases between. From germline, CDR1 is SGDLS and CDR2 YYNGEE. This CDR3 comprises 15 residues. The CDR3 DNA sequence: TGTGCCAGCAGCGTAGTGGAGGGTCTCACAGATACGCAGTATTTT. Amino acids: CASSVVEGLTDTQYF.

The V call is TRBV29-1, the J call TRBJ2-3; D uncertain. Trimming removed 4 bases from V and 9 bases from J, with 17 bases in between. Germline loops: CDR1 SQVTM, CDR2 ANQGSEA. The CDR3 runs to 13 residues. The CDR3 region is CSVVVGGVRTQYF. In DNA form, the CDR3 reads TGCAGCGTTGTAGTGGGCGGAGTGAGGACGCAGTATTTT.

The chain joins TRBV7-2 to TRBJ2-1; 10 positions agree with TRBD1. CDR1 is SGHTA, CDR2 FQGNSA, per germline. This CDR3 has 15 residues. J lost 4 bases, V lost 5 bases, and 5 bases had no gene match. In DNA form, the CDR3 reads TGTGCCAGCAGCACCGGACAGGGGGGGTACAATGAGCAGTTCTTC. It translates to CASSTGQGGYNEQFF.

The table lists this clonotype with a few counts. This sequence may be a read error, since a much larger clone differs from it by one base. The gene calls are TRBV7-2 and TRBJ2-6; D could derive from TRBD1 or TRBD2 (5 bases each). The germline V gene encodes CDR1 SGHTA and CDR2 FQGNSA. This CDR3 is built from 13 residues. CDR3 DNA sequence: TGTGCCAGCAGCCCCGTCGGGGCCAACGTCCGGACTTTC. Its translation: CASSPVGANVRTF.

This clonotype was detected only a few times. This rearrangement joins TRBV3-1 to TRBJ2-5; 9 nucleotides match TRBD2. Germline CDR1 LGHDT, CDR2 YNNKEL (reference sequence). The V and J ends lost 3 bases and 4 bases, in that order; junction bases with no gene match: 6. This CDR3 is 15 amino acids long. CDR3 sequence: CASSQGPSGVETQYF. CDR3 nucleotides: TGTGCCAGCAGCCAGGGGCCTAGCGGGGTAGAGACCCAGTACTTC.

The chain joins TRBV5-6 to TRBJ1-1; 7 positions agree with TRBD1. CDR3 length equals 15 residues. After removal of 4 bases from V and 2 bases from J, the junction contained 8 bases not matched to a gene. Germline-derived CDR1 and CDR2 are SGHDT and YYEEEE. The CDR3 nucleotides are TGTGCCAGCAGCCCCGGTAGGGGGCTAAACACTGAAGCTTTCTTT. Translation gives CASSPGRGLNTEAFF.